One sample yielded the 11 T cell receptor beta chains listed below, sequenced in a study of blood T cell repertoires in COVID-19. The table came from immunoSEQ multiplex PCR; TCRdb's copy has only in-frame clones and leaves some out. The sample includes some 130,000 clones, about 89% of them seen just once. Input material: peripheral blood. The source of these receptors is a man between 60 and 75 years old with COVID-19, enrolled during active disease.

To note about this clone: Other DNA sequences in the sample encode the same CDR3. The rearrangement joins TRBV7-3 to TRBJ1-1; possible D gene TRBD1, 5 bases. The CDR3 is made up of 13 amino acids. Germline values: CDR1 SGHTA, CDR2 FQGTGA. Trimming stripped 3 bases from V and 1 base from J, with 6 bases between. CDR3 protein: CASSLGQNTEAFF. In DNA, the CDR3 is TGTGCCAGCAGCTTGGGGCAGAACACTGAAGCTTTCTTT.

CDR3 coding DNA: TGTGCCAGCAGTCCTCTTACCGGGACAGGGGTCACCCGTCAAGGAAACACCATATATTTT. Its translation: CASSPLTGTGVTRQGNTIYF. The chain employs TRBV27 and TRBJ1-3; 10 bases match TRBD1. The CDR3 is 20 residues long. Germline values: CDR1 MNHEY, CDR2 SMNVEV (reference sequence). Trimming at V came to 5 bases and at J to 4 bases, leaving 20 bases not matched to a gene.

The rearrangement uses TRBV5-6 and TRBJ1-3, with D maybe TRBD1 (5 bases). CDR3 size: 17 residues. Trimming shortened V by 2 bases and J by 4 bases, and 19 bases separated the two germline ends. Germline V lookup: CDR1 SGHDT, CDR2 YYEEEE. In DNA form, the CDR3 reads TGTGCCAGCAGCTTTTTCGACAGCCTCTCAGGCGGAAACACCATATATTTT. Translation: CASSFFDSLSGGNTIYF. The full variable domain, completed using reference TRBV5-6 and TRBJ1-3, is DAGVTQSPTHLIKTRGQQVTLRCSPKSGHDTVSWYQQALGQGPQFIFQYYEEEERQRGNFPDRFSGHQFPNYSSELNVNALLLGDSALYLCASSFFDSLSGGNTIYFGEGSWLTVV.

Comments on this clone: Other DNA sequences of this sample code for an identical CDR3. The chain joins TRBV7-2 to TRBJ1-2; tentatively, D is TRBD1 (5 bases). V dropped 1 base and J dropped 4 bases, with 7 bases sitting between them. This CDR3 has 13 amino acids. Germline-derived CDR1 and CDR2 are SGHTA and FQGNSA. The CDR3: CASSLDRGYGYTF. In DNA, the CDR3 is TGTGCCAGCAGCTTAGATAGGGGCTATGGCTACACCTTC.

This chain joins TRBV29-1 and TRBJ1-1; D perhaps matches TRBD1 (6 bases). The CDR3 loop spans 14 amino acids. Trimming stripped 3 bases from V and 0 bases from J, with 11 bases between. Germline assignment: CDR1 SQVTM and CDR2 ANQGSEA. The CDR3 region has the DNA TGCAGCGTTGATCACAGGGTCATGAACACTGAAGCTTTCTTT. Translated, it gives CSVDHRVMNTEAFF.

The table lists this clone with a count of one. This chain's CDR3 is CASSFGGTNTGELFF. The CDR3 DNA reads as TGTGCCAGCAGCTTTGGTGGCACGAACACCGGGGAGCTGTTTTTT. The chain joins TRBV7-2 to TRBJ2-2, with D unresolved. In germline, CDR1 is SGHTA, CDR2 FQGNSA. V lost 3 bases to trimming and J lost 0 bases, with 8 bases between them. This CDR3 has 15 residues.

The chain joins TRBV7-6 to TRBJ2-7; D is uncertain. Germline V gene sequence: CDR1 SGHVS, CDR2 FNYEAQ. The ends were cut back, 0 bases at V and 6 bases at J, with 15 bases in the middle. This CDR3 spans 15 amino acids. Written as DNA, the CDR3 is TGTGCCAGCAGCTTAGCCCTCGGTGCGAAATCCGAGCAGTACTTC. Amino acid sequence: CASSLALGAKSEQYF.

The chain carries TRBV28 and TRBJ2-4, with a possible D match to TRBD2 (6 bases). The CDR3 consists of 12 residues. CDR1 is MDHEN, CDR2 SYDVKM, per germline. CDR3 region: CATAPGGNIQYF. The CDR3 coding sequence is TGTGCTACAGCACCTGGGGGGAACATTCAGTACTTC.

V gene TRBV18 combines with J gene TRBJ1-6, with 9 bases lining up with TRBD1. CDR3 length: 17 residues. Germline V gene sequence: CDR1 KGHSH, CDR2 LQKENI. After removal of 4 bases from V and 7 bases from J, the junction contained 11 bases not matched to a gene. The chain's CDR3 is CASSLTDRGFGNSPLHF. The CDR3 nucleotides read TGTGCCAGCTCACTAACCGACAGGGGGTTTGGGAATTCACCCCTCCACTTT.

The chain carries TRBV9 and TRBJ1-2; no clear D. CDR3 length equals 14 residues. Germline loops: CDR1 SGDLS, CDR2 YYNGEE. V lost 3 bases, J lost 1 base, and 10 bases lay in between. The CDR3 bases are TGTGCCAGCAGCGCCTTCACAGTTAACTATGGCTACACCTTC. The encoded protein is CASSAFTVNYGYTF.

CDR3 amino acids: CASKQRGVPAGELFF. The CDR3 DNA follows: TGCGCCAGCAAGCAGCGGGGGGTCCCCGCCGGGGAGCTGTTTTTT. The chain joins TRBV10-2 to TRBJ2-2; TRBD2 agrees at 9 bases. The trim removed 7 bases at V and 6 bases at J, leaving 9 bases unmatched. Germline values: CDR1 WSHSY, CDR2 SAAADI. This CDR3 region has 15 residues.